The rows below give T cell receptor beta chains drawn from one sample of a study. TCRdb re-analysed the 5' RACE reads in MiXCR, keeping a single row per CDR3 protein. The table records thousands of distinct CDR3 sequences, roughly half of them present only once. The source material was Tregs sorted from a lymph node. These receptors were taken from a female donor with breast cancer. The CDR3 runs from the conserved cysteine through the conserved F or W. The D gene is left open where the match is weak. Clone size appears in some rows only: once, few, many, or a class for an expanded clone.

abundance	v_gene	d_gene	j_gene	CDR3nt	CDR3aa
few	TRBV24-1	-	TRBJ1-2	TGTGCCACCCCGATGGCGAGGGGCGGCTACACCTTC	CATPMARGGYTF
-	TRBV30	-	TRBJ2-3	TGTGCCTGGAGTGTGGGGGTAGTCACAGATACGCAGTATTTT	CAWSVGVVTDTQYF
-	TRBV27	TRBD1	TRBJ1-2	TGTGCCAGCAGTGTGACAGGGGTGAATGGCTACACCTTC	CASSVTGVNGYTF
-	TRBV2	TRBD1	TRBJ2-7	TGTGCCAGCTCCATGGGGGACAGGGTCTACGAGCAGTACTTC	CASSMGDRVYEQYF
few	TRBV20-1	TRBD2	TRBJ2-1	TGCAGTGCTAGAGACGCTAGCGGGAGTAATGAGCAGTTCTTC	CSARDASGSNEQFF
-	TRBV27	-	TRBJ2-7	TGTGCCAGCAGTTATGCCCAGTATTACGAGCAGTACTTC	CASSYAQYYEQYF
-	TRBV20-1	TRBD2	TRBJ2-3	TGCAGTGCTAGACCCCCCCTAGCGGAGCCATTCACAGATGCGCAGTATTTT	CSARPPLAEPFTDAQYF
-	TRBV20-1	-	TRBJ2-5	TGCAGTGCTAAACGGGAGACCCAGTACTTC	CSAKRETQYF
-	TRBV20-1	TRBD2	TRBJ2-3	TGCAGTGCTAGAGATCTTAGCGGGAGATGGGATACGCAGTATTTT	CSARDLSGRWDTQYF
few	TRBV6-5	-	TRBJ1-1	TGTGCCAGCAGAACCCGGGGCAGTACATTGAACACTGAAGCTTTCTTT	CASRTRGSTLNTEAFF
few	TRBV9	TRBD2	TRBJ2-1	TGTGCCAGCAGCACTAGCGGGAGCCAGGGTTATGAGCAGTTCTTC	CASSTSGSQGYEQFF
-	TRBV12-3/TRBV12-4	TRBD1	TRBJ1-2	TGTGCCAGCAGAGCCCCGGGACAGGGGGCGCAGGGCTACACCTTC	CASRAPGQGAQGYTF
-	TRBV15	-	TRBJ2-7	TGTGCCACCTCACAACCGAGCTCCTACGAGCAGTACTTC	CATSQPSSYEQYF
-	TRBV4-1	-	TRBJ1-4	TGCGCCAGCAGCCAAGATCGGGCAGGGCTTAATGAAAAACTGTTTTTT	CASSQDRAGLNEKLFF
-	TRBV7-2	-	TRBJ2-3	TGTGCCAGCAGCTTAGCTATTTGGGGAACTAGCACAGATACGCAGTATTTT	CASSLAIWGTSTDTQYF
few	TRBV6-5	-	TRBJ1-2	TGTGCCAGCAAAAGAGACAGCCTCTATGGCTACACCTTC	CASKRDSLYGYTF
-	TRBV5-1	TRBD1	TRBJ1-1	TGCGCCAGCAGGGCTGACAGGGGGAACACTGAAGCTTTCTTT	CASRADRGNTEAFF
-	TRBV5-1	-	TRBJ2-3	TGCGCCAGCAGTAAGCAGGCAGATACGCAGTATTTT	CASSKQADTQYF
-	TRBV6-6	-	TRBJ1-3	TGTGCCAGCAGTTACCCAACCTCCGGACAGACCGCAACTGGAAACACCATATATTTT	CASSYPTSGQTATGNTIYF
-	TRBV9	-	TRBJ2-1	TGTGCCAGCAGCGTAGGGGGGAGAGCTGATGAGCAGTTCTTC	CASSVGGRADEQFF
few	TRBV7-6	TRBD1	TRBJ2-7	TGTGCCAGCAGCCTCGGACAGGGAGGCTCCTACGAGCAGTACTTC	CASSLGQGGSYEQYF
-	TRBV10-3	TRBD1	TRBJ2-5	TGTGCCATCAAACAGGACAGGGTCGGAGAGACCCAGTACTTC	CAIKQDRVGETQYF
few	TRBV27	-	TRBJ2-3	TGTGCCAGCAGTATGATACCACCTCACACAGATACGCAGTATTTT	CASSMIPPHTDTQYF
few	TRBV4-1	-	TRBJ2-1	TGCGCCAGCAGCCAGCCGGGACTGGCGGATGAGCAGTTCTTC	CASSQPGLADEQFF
few	TRBV9	-	TRBJ1-1	TGTGCCAGCAGCGCCCCGGTTCGTGGTGAAGCTTTCTTT	CASSAPVRGEAFF
few	TRBV27	-	TRBJ1-1	TGTGCCAGCAGTTTGACACAGGGTTTCACTGAAGCTTTCTTT	CASSLTQGFTEAFF
-	TRBV7-9	TRBD1	TRBJ1-2	TGTGCCAGCAGCTTAGATGGACAGGGGGTGCATGGCTACACCTTC	CASSLDGQGVHGYTF
-	TRBV6-1	-	TRBJ1-2	TGTGCCAGCAGTTACATCCTGGGCTATGGCTACACCTTC	CASSYILGYGYTF
few	TRBV4-1	-	TRBJ2-1	TGCGCCAGCAGTCGGCTGGCTAATGACAATGAGCAGTTCTTC	CASSRLANDNEQFF
-	TRBV9	-	TRBJ1-5	TGTGCCAGCAGCGTAGGTGCGGGGGACAATCAGCCCCAGCATTTT	CASSVGAGDNQPQHF
few	TRBV6-5	-	TRBJ2-7	TGTGCCAGCAGTTACAGGCAGAACTCCTACGAGCAGTACTTC	CASSYRQNSYEQYF